The source of this T cell receptor (beta chain) is a study of OX40 agonist ivuxolimab in advanced cancers. Study-level findings and limits: Doses of 0.1 to 3.0 mg/kg were accompanied by clonal expansion of CD4+ and CD8+ blood T cells by week 6.

In regard to this clone: What it binds is not known.

Clones were sequenced by immunoSEQ multiplex PCR, and TCRdb holds only the in-frame ones, with some missing. There are about 42,000 clones in the sample; around four fifths occur only once, and approximately 2.4% lies in the top ten. This CDR3 is built from 14 residues. Per germline, CDR1 LNHNV and CDR2 YYDKDF (reference sequence). V was shortened by 1 base and J by 5 bases, with 11 bases between the two germline ends. The sample was CD4+ or CD8+ T cells sorted from blood, taken in a trial of the OX40 agonist ivuxolimab. This chain links TRBV15 with TRBJ1-2; D perhaps matches TRBD1 (5 bases). The receptor was isolated from an adult with an advanced solid tumor such as melanoma, head and neck, liver or kidney cancer. CDR3 in DNA: TGTGCCACCAGCAGAGGGGGGGACTCTTATGGCTACACCTTC. Its translation is CATSRGGDSYGYTF. Complete variable domain (other parts from reference TRBV15 and TRBJ1-2): DAMVIQNPRYQVTQFGKPVTLSCSQTLNHNVMYWYQQKSSQAPKLLFHYYDKDFNNEADTPDNFQSRRPNTSFCFLDIRSPGLGDTAMYLCATSRGGDSYGYTFGSGTRLTVV.